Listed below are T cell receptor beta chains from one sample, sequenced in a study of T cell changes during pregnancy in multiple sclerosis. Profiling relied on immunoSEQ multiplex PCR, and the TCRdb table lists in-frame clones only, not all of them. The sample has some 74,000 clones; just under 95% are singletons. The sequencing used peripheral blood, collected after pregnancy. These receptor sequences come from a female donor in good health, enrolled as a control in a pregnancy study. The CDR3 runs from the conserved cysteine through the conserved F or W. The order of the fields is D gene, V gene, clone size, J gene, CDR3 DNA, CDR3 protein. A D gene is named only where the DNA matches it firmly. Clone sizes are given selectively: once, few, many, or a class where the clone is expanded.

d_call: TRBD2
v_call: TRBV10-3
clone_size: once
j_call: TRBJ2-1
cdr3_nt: TGTGCCATCAGAAGTTTAGCGGGGCACTACAATGAGCAGTTCTTC
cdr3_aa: CAIRSLAGHYNEQFF

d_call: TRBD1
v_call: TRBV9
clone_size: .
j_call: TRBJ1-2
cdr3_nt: TGTGCCAGCAGCGTATCGGCAGGGGGGAACTATGGCTACACCTTC
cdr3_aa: CASSVSAGGNYGYTF

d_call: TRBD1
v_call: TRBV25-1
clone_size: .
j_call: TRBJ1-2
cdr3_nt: TGTGCCAGCAGTGAGGGGACAGGGATTGGAGGCTACACCTTC
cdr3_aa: CASSEGTGIGGYTF

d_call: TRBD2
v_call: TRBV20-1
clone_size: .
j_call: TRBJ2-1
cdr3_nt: TGCAGTGCACTAGCGGGTATTGAGCAGTTCTTC
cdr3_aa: CSALAGIEQFF

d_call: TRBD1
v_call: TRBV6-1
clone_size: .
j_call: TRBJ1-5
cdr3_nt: TGTGCCAGCACTAGGACAGGGATGGGTCAGCCCCAGCATTTT
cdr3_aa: CASTRTGMGQPQHF

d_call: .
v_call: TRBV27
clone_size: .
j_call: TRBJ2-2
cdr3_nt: TGTGCCAGCAGTATAGGACTGGACACCGGGGAGCTGTTTTTT
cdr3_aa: CASSIGLDTGELFF

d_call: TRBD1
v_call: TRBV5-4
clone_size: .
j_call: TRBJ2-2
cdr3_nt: TGTGCCAGCAGCCGACAGGGAACCGGGGAGCTGTTTTTT
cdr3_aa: CASSRQGTGELFF

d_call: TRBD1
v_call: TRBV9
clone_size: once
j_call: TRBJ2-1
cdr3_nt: TGTGCCAGCAGCGTCGACAGGGACAATGAGCAGTTCTTC
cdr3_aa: CASSVDRDNEQFF

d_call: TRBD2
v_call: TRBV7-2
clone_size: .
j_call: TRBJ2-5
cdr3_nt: TGTGCCAGCAGCCCAGGGTGGGGACTAGCCATCCAGACCCAGTACTTC
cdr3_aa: CASSPGWGLAIQTQYF

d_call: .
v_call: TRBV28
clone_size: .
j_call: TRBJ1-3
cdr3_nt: TGTGCCAGCAAGGTTAGGGGGAGTCGGACTGGAAACACCATATATTTT
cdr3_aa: CASKVRGSRTGNTIYF

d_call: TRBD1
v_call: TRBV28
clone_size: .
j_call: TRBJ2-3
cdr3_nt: TGTGCCAGCAGGGACAGGGTGACAGATACGCAGTATTTT
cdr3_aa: CASRDRVTDTQYF

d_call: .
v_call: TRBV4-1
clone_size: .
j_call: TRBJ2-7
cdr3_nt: TGCGCCAGCAGCCGCCTCGGGGGTCCATTAACCGAGCAGTACTTC
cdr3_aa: CASSRLGGPLTEQYF

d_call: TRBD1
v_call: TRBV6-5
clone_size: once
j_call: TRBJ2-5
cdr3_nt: TGTGCCAGCAGCCCCAAGGGACAGGCGGAGACCCAGTACTTC
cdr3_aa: CASSPKGQAETQYF

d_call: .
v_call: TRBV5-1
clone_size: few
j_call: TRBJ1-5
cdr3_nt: TGCGCCAGCAGAATGAGTAGCAATCAGCCCCAGCATTTT
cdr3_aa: CASRMSSNQPQHF

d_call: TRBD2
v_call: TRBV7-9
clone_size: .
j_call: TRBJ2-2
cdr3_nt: TGTGCCAGCTCCCGGACTAGCGGGGGGGCCGGGGAGCTGTTTTTT
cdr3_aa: CASSRTSGGAGELFF

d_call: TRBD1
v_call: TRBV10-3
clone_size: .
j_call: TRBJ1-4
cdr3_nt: TGTGCCATCAATCGGGACAGGAATGAAAAACTGTTTTTT
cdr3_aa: CAINRDRNEKLFF

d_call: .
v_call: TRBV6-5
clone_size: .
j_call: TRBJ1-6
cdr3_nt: TGTGCCAGCAATGCAGGGCCGGGTTCACCCCTCCACTTT
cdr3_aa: CASNAGPGSPLHF

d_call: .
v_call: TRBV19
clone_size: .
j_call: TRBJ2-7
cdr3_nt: TGTGCCAGTAGTAGGGGGACTTTAAACTACGAGCAGTACTTC
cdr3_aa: CASSRGTLNYEQYF

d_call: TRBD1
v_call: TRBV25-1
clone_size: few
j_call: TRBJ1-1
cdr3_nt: TGTGCCAGCAGTGGGACAGGGGACACTGAAGCTTTCTTT
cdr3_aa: CASSGTGDTEAFF

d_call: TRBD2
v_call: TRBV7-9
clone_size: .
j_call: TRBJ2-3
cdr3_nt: TGTGCCAGCAGAATACTAGCGGGGCGGGAAGCAGATACGCAGTATTTT
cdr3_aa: CASRILAGREADTQYF

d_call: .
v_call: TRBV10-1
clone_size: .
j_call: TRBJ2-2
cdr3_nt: TGCGCCAGCAGTGATGTTTATGAGGACACCGGGGAGCTGTTTTTT
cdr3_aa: CASSDVYEDTGELFF

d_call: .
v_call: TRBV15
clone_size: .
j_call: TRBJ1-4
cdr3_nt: TGTGCCACCAGCACACAGGGTAGGGGCAGGGAAAAACTGTTTTTT
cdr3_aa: CATSTQGRGREKLFF

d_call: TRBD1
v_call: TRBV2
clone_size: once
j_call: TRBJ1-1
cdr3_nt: TGTGCCAGCAATAAAGACAGGGGGTCTAAGAACACTGAAGCTTTCTTT
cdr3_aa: CASNKDRGSKNTEAFF

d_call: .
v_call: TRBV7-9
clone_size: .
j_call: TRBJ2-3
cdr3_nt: TGTGCCAGTAAGTGGGGCAGCCCAGATACGCAGTATTTT
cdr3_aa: CASKWGSPDTQYF

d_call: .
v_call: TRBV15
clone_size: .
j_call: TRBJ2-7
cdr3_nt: TGTGCCACCAGCAGAGATCTCGGGGGTCTGCGGCACGAGCAGTACTTC
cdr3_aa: CATSRDLGGLRHEQYF

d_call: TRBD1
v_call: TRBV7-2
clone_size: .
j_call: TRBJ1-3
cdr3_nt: TGTGCCAGCAGCCCGGGACAGGGGGCACCCGGAAACACCATATATTTT
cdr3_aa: CASSPGQGAPGNTIYF

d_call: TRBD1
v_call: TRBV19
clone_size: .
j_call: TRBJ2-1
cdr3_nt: TGTGCCAGTAGTAGGACAGGGGACAATGAGCAGTTCTTC
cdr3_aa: CASSRTGDNEQFF

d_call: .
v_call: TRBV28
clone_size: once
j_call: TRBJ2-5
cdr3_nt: TGTGCCAGCAGTTTTAATGGCAGGGGAAAAAAAGAGACCCAGTACTTC
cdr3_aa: CASSFNGRGKKETQYF

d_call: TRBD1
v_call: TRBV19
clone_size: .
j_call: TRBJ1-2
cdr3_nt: TGTGCCACAAGAAAGGGGGCGGTTGAAGAAGGCTACACCTTC
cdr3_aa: CATRKGAVEEGYTF

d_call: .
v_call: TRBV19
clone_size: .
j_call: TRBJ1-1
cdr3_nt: TGTGCCAGTGAAGGCCATGAGGGTCTGAACACTGAAGCTTTCTTT
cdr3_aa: CASEGHEGLNTEAFF

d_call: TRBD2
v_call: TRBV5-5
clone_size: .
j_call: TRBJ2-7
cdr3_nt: TGTGCCAGCAGCTCGCCTGGACTAGCGGGGTCCTACGAGCAGTACTTC
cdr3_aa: CASSSPGLAGSYEQYF

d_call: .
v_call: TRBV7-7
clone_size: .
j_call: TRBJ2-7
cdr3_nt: TGTGCTAGCTCAAGAGGGCCTTCTTACGAGCAGTACTTC
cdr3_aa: CASSRGPSYEQYF

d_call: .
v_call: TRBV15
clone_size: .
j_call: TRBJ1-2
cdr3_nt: TGTGCCACCAGCAGACCAGGGGATGGCTACACCTTC
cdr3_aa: CATSRPGDGYTF

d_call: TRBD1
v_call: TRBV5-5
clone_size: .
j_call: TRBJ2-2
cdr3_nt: TGTGCCAGCAGCTTGGGTCAGGGGGACACCGGGGAGCTGTTTTTT
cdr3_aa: CASSLGQGDTGELFF

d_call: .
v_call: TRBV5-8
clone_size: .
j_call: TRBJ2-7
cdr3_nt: TGTGCCAGCAGCTTAGGGGGGGCCACGCTCGAGCAGTACTTC
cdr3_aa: CASSLGGATLEQYF

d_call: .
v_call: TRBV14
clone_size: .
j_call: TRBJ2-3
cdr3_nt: TGTGCCAGCAGCCAAGCGCCGACAGAGGTTGTCAGGGGCTGGGCAGATACGCAGTATTTT
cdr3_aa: CASSQAPTEVVRGWADTQYF

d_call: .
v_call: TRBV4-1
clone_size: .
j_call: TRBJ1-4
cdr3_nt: TGCGCCAGCAGCCAAGAAGGCAGGGGTTGGGAAAAACTGTTTTTT
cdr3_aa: CASSQEGRGWEKLFF

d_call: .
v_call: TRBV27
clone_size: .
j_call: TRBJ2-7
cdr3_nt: TGTGCCAGCTTGATGGGCTTTAGTGCGCCACCGGAATTGACCTACGAGCAGTACTTC
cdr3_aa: CASLMGFSAPPELTYEQYF

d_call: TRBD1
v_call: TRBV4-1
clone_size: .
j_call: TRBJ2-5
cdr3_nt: TGCGCCAGCAGCCCCGGACAGGGAAAAGAGACCCAGTACTTC
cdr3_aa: CASSPGQGKETQYF